A selection of T cell receptor beta chains follows, all from one sample in a study of long-term antiretroviral therapy in people with HIV. Measured with immunoSEQ multiplex PCR; TCRdb has only the in-frame clones, and not every one. The sample lists 28,000 or so clones, around nine tenths occurring once. Sequenced material: unsorted PBMCs, taken 0.5 years after starting antiretroviral therapy. These receptors were collected from a woman aged 18-35 years with HIV. Each CDR3 is given with its conserved first and last residue. A D gene is named only where the DNA matches it firmly. Not all rows give a size; the values are once, few, many and, for expanded clones, a class.

V	size	D	J	CDR3	DNA
TRBV7-7	NA	NA	TRBJ2-1	CASSLSPGSLSSYNEQFF	TGTGCTAGCAGCTTAAGTCCTGGGTCGCTGAGCTCCTACAATGAGCAGTTCTTC
TRBV5-4	NA	NA	TRBJ2-7	CASSAGHGGYEQYF	TGTGCCAGCAGCGCGGGACACGGGGGCTACGAGCAGTACTTC
TRBV19	NA	TRBD2	TRBJ2-1	CASSWLAGGNEQFF	TGTGCCAGTAGTTGGCTAGCGGGAGGCAATGAGCAGTTCTTC
TRBV9	NA	TRBD1	TRBJ2-1	CASSVGSGQFLYEQFF	TGTGCCAGCAGCGTAGGGTCGGGACAGTTTCTCTATGAGCAGTTCTTC
TRBV29-1	NA	TRBD1	TRBJ2-1	CSVDGTGLYEQFF	TGCAGCGTTGATGGGACAGGCCTCTATGAGCAGTTCTTC
TRBV7-9	NA	NA	TRBJ2-3	CASSLALGPSTDTQYF	TGTGCCAGCAGCTTAGCGTTAGGGCCTAGCACAGATACGCAGTATTTT
TRBV5-6	NA	NA	TRBJ2-3	CASSVTDTQYF	TGTGCCAGCAGCGTCACAGATACGCAGTATTTT
TRBV5-1	NA	TRBD2	TRBJ2-3	CASSETSGRTPSTDTQYF	TGCGCCAGCAGCGAAACTAGCGGGAGGACGCCTAGCACAGATACGCAGTATTTT
TRBV25-1	NA	NA	TRBJ2-7	CASSALQGGGEQYF	TGTGCCAGCAGTGCCCTCCAGGGAGGCGGCGAGCAGTACTTC
TRBV27	NA	NA	TRBJ1-5	CASSLSMGSNQPQHF	TGTGCCAGCAGTTTATCCATGGGCAGCAATCAGCCCCAGCATTTT
TRBV10-3	NA	TRBD1	TRBJ2-2	CAISEPGQGNTGELFF	TGTGCCATCAGTGAACCGGGACAGGGGAACACCGGGGAGCTGTTTTTT
TRBV6-1	NA	TRBD1	TRBJ1-4	CASSRGQGAIEKLFF	TGTGCCAGCAGTCGAGGCCAGGGGGCAATTGAAAAACTGTTTTTT
TRBV6-1	NA	NA	TRBJ2-3	CASSVLAAGTDTQYF	TGTGCCAGCAGTGTCCTAGCAGCCGGCACAGATACGCAGTATTTT
TRBV9	NA	TRBD1	TRBJ2-2	CASGTGITPGELFF	TGTGCCAGCGGGACAGGGATTACTCCCGGGGAGCTGTTTTTT
TRBV7-9	once	NA	TRBJ2-7	CASSPRGQNPRTSSYEQYF	TGTGCCAGCAGCCCGCGCGGACAGAATCCCAGGACTAGCTCCTACGAGCAGTACTTC
TRBV14	NA	NA	TRBJ2-3	CASSAWGEATRADTQYF	TGTGCCAGCAGCGCGTGGGGGGAGGCCACTCGGGCAGATACGCAGTATTTT
TRBV7-8	NA	NA	TRBJ2-6	CASSLQGAGANVLTF	TGTGCCAGCAGCTTACAGGGAGCTGGGGCCAACGTCCTGACTTTC
TRBV10-3	once	NA	TRBJ2-7	CAISDRGRTEQYF	TGTGCCATCAGTGACAGGGGCCGCACCGAGCAGTACTTC
TRBV14	NA	TRBD1	TRBJ2-7	CASSHSDRGLSYEQYF	TGTGCCAGCAGCCACTCAGACAGGGGACTCTCCTACGAGCAGTACTTC
TRBV2	once	TRBD1	TRBJ2-4	CATQGDKNIQYF	TGTGCCACGCAGGGGGACAAAAACATTCAGTACTTC
TRBV7-6	NA	NA	TRBJ1-4	CASSLAPVALGEKLFF	TGTGCCAGCAGCTTAGCCCCGGTAGCTCTCGGTGAAAAACTGTTTTTT
TRBV5-6	NA	NA	TRBJ2-7	CASSLRSGAAYEQYF	TGTGCCAGCAGCTTGAGAAGCGGAGCCGCCTACGAGCAGTACTTC
TRBV28	NA	TRBD2	TRBJ2-3	CASSSLAGGTDTQYF	TGTGCCAGCAGTTCACTAGCGGGAGGCACAGATACGCAGTATTTT
TRBV4-3	few	NA	TRBJ2-3	CASSHSNNLGDTQYF	TGCGCCAGCAGCCATAGTAACAATTTGGGGGATACGCAGTATTTT
TRBV6-6	NA	NA	TRBJ2-3	CASSYSQGNTQYF	TGTGCCAGCAGTTACTCACAGGGTAATACGCAGTATTTT
TRBV21-1	NA	NA	TRBJ2-6	CASSKVRRGRISGANVLTF	TGTGCCAGCAGCAAAGTTCGGAGGGGTCGTATCTCTGGGGCCAACGTCCTGACTTTC
TRBV28	NA	TRBD1	TRBJ1-2	CASSYPGGEGNYGYTF	TGTGCCAGCAGTTATCCAGGGGGCGAGGGTAACTATGGCTACACCTTC
TRBV18	NA	NA	TRBJ2-7	CASSPPGVSYEQYF	TGTGCCAGCTCACCCCCGGGAGTGAGCTACGAGCAGTACTTC
TRBV9	NA	NA	TRBJ1-5	CASSPEGTGDQPQHF	TGTGCCAGCAGCCCAGAGGGAACAGGTGATCAGCCCCAGCATTTT
TRBV28	NA	TRBD2	TRBJ2-3	CASSLRTSGTDTQYF	TGTGCCAGCAGTTTGCGGACTAGCGGCACAGATACGCAGTATTTT
TRBV7-9	NA	TRBD1	TRBJ2-7	CASSYRDRGAYEQYF	TGTGCCAGCAGCTACCGAGACAGGGGGGCCTACGAGCAGTACTTC
TRBV5-1	NA	TRBD1	TRBJ2-7	CASSLVTGGPYEQYF	TGCGCCAGCAGCTTGGTAACAGGGGGTCCCTACGAGCAGTACTTC
TRBV28	NA	NA	TRBJ2-1	CASSSLQGSSNEQFF	TGTGCCAGCAGTTCCTTACAGGGCTCCTCCAATGAGCAGTTCTTC
TRBV7-2	once	NA	TRBJ2-5	CASSSPRRFSRGQETQYF	TGTGCCAGCAGCTCACCTAGGAGGTTTTCGAGGGGCCAAGAGACCCAGTACTTC
TRBV23-1	NA	NA	TRBJ2-7	CASSQSRSGKIYEQYF	TGCGCCAGCAGTCAATCGAGATCGGGAAAAATCTACGAGCAGTACTTC
TRBV11-3	NA	NA	TRBJ1-5	CASSLSRNSERKHSNQPQHF	TGTGCCAGCAGCCTCTCCCGCAACAGTGAGAGGAAGCATAGCAATCAGCCCCAGCATTTT
TRBV11-2	NA	TRBD2	TRBJ2-7	CASSLDFGTSFSYEQYF	TGTGCCAGCAGCTTAGATTTCGGGACTAGTTTTTCCTACGAGCAGTACTTC
TRBV7-3	once	NA	TRBJ2-6	CASSPGLGGANVLTF	TGTGCCAGCAGCCCCGGACTGGGAGGGGCCAACGTCCTGACTTTC
TRBV10-3	NA	TRBD1	TRBJ2-2	CAISESGGQGSGELFF	TGTGCCATCAGTGAGTCGGGGGGACAGGGGTCCGGGGAGCTGTTTTTT
TRBV4-3	NA	TRBD2	TRBJ2-4	CASSQEMVAGGTAKNIQYF	TGCGCCAGCAGCCAAGAAATGGTAGCGGGAGGCACAGCCAAAAACATTCAGTACTTC
TRBV6-5	NA	TRBD1	TRBJ2-7	CASSFRDRGPIEQYF	TGTGCCAGCAGTTTCCGGGACAGGGGGCCTATCGAGCAGTACTTC
TRBV2	NA	NA	TRBJ1-2	CASTAGSYGYTF	TGTGCCAGCACGGCAGGGAGCTATGGCTACACCTTC
TRBV28	NA	NA	TRBJ2-7	CASSNHRVQSQYF	TGTGCCAGCAGTAATCACAGGGTACAATCGCAGTACTTC
TRBV19	NA	NA	TRBJ1-1	CASRTVLIGNTEAFF	TGTGCCAGTAGGACCGTCCTAATTGGGAACACTGAAGCTTTCTTT
TRBV28	NA	NA	TRBJ2-7	CASSMRTLMMNEQYF	TGTGCCAGCAGCATGAGGACCCTTATGATGAACGAGCAGTACTTC
TRBV5-6	NA	TRBD1	TRBJ2-7	CASSYSTGNYEQYF	TGTGCCAGCAGCTATTCGACAGGGAACTACGAGCAGTACTTC
TRBV7-3	NA	TRBD2	TRBJ2-5	CASSPWRGETQYF	TGTGCCAGCAGCCCCTGGCGGGGGGAGACCCAGTACTTC
TRBV7-9	NA	TRBD1	TRBJ1-1	CASSFTTGGVTTEAFF	TGTGCCAGCAGCTTCACAACAGGGGGCGTAACGACTGAAGCTTTCTTT
TRBV19	few	NA	TRBJ2-5	CASNQQGRGQETQYF	TGTGCCAGTAACCAACAGGGACGGGGCCAAGAGACCCAGTACTTC
TRBV4-3	NA	NA	TRBJ2-5	CASSQVSVGGKETQYF	TGCGCCAGCAGCCAAGTTTCAGTGGGAGGTAAAGAGACCCAGTACTTC
TRBV9	NA	NA	TRBJ1-2	CASSVVGQGGYGYTF	TGTGCCAGCAGCGTAGTGGGGCAGGGAGGCTATGGCTACACCTTC